This T cell receptor beta chain was profiled in a study of T cell responses to AZD1222 COVID-19 vaccine. Whole-study context: Pooling covered second doses at about 4 or about 12 weeks.

As to this clone: Its antigen remains unknown.

Overall study results and limits: Clonal diversity was possibly underestimated, and white British individuals and females predominated among donors. Of spike-specific TCRs, nearly half reportedly target regions left unmutated in variants.

The protocol was immunoSEQ multiplex PCR, while the TCRdb copy is restricted to in-frame clones and leaves out a portion. The table has more than 100,000 clones, 90% seen once. This sequence originates from an adult in good health. This specimen consisted of peripheral blood, obtained on day 0 of AZD1222 vaccination.

This CDR3 is CASSWDNDGYTF. The CDR3 coding sequence is TGTGCCAGCAGCTGGGACAATGATGGCTACACCTTC. The gene calls are TRBV5-4 and TRBJ1-2, with D perhaps TRBD1 (6 bases). The CDR3 has 12 residues. The ends were cut back, 3 bases at V and 6 bases at J, with 9 bases in the middle. Germline V lookup: CDR1 SGHNT, CDR2 YYREEE (reference sequence).